This T cell receptor (beta chain) appears in the sequencing data of a study of blood T cell repertoires in COVID-19. About the study: The United States, Italy and Spain supplied acute and convalescent COVID-19 samples. PBMCs, B-cell-depleted T cells, or T cells were the source of the cDNA or gDNA that made up the material.

Enrollees, about 18 to 90 years old, lived in about two dozen US areas. Participants in the exposed group had met a COVID-19 case in the 2 weeks before joining the study. Assay: immunoSEQ multiplex PCR; the TCRdb copy retains only in-frame clones and omits some. The repertoire holds about 140,000 clones, with around 80% as singletons. Germline lookup yields CDR1 SGHRS and CDR2 YFSETQ. There are 12 residues in the CDR3. V lost 4 bases, J lost 6 bases, and 11 bases lay in between. The sample comprised PBMCs or T cells enriched from blood (not recorded which). The sequence was obtained from a young woman who had been exposed to COVID-19. The chain joins TRBV5-1 to TRBJ2-7; D unclear. The CDR3 protein is CASSLNEVEQYF. CDR3 DNA sequence: TGCGCCAGCAGCCTGAACGAGGTCGAGCAGTACTTC.